Listed below are T cell receptor beta chains from one sample, sequenced in a study of OX40 agonist ivuxolimab in advanced cancers. The assay was immunoSEQ multiplex PCR, and TCRdb's table has in-frame clones only and misses some. The data hold about 100,000 clones, with less than 95% observed a single time. This sample comprised CD4+ or CD8+ T cells sorted from blood, obtained in a trial of the OX40 agonist ivuxolimab. These receptor sequences come from an adult with an advanced solid tumor such as melanoma, head and neck, liver or kidney cancer. The CDR3 runs from the conserved cysteine through the conserved F or W. The order of the fields is J gene, clone size, V gene, D gene, CDR3 DNA, CDR3 protein. The D gene is left open where the match is weak. Rows give clone size only sometimes, using once, few, many, or a class for an expanded clone.

>TRBJ1-5|.|TRBV6-6|.
TGTGCCAGCAGTGGCCGGGACCTCAATCAGCCCCAGCATTTT
CASSGRDLNQPQHF
>TRBJ1-4|.|TRBV4-2|.
TGTGCCAGCAGCCAAGGGGACATAGGAAATGAAAAACTGTTTTTT
CASSQGDIGNEKLFF
>TRBJ1-4|few|TRBV27|.
TGTGCCAGCAGACCGACTGGTGGGGGGGTTAATGAAAAACTGTTTTTT
CASRPTGGGVNEKLFF
>TRBJ2-5|.|TRBV4-1|TRBD1
TGCGCCAGCAGCCAAGCCCGGACAGGGGGAGAGACCCAGTACTTC
CASSQARTGGETQYF
>TRBJ2-5|.|TRBV7-2|TRBD1
TGTGCCAGCAGTTCCGACAGGGTGCGAGAGCAGTACTTC
CASSSDRVREQYF
>TRBJ1-1|.|TRBV15|.
TGTGCCACCAGCAGAGATGTTGGTCGGAACACTGAAGCTTTCTTT
CATSRDVGRNTEAFF
>TRBJ2-3|.|TRBV19|TRBD2
TGTGCCAGTAGTATCAAGACTAGCGGCAGGAGCACAGATACGCAGTATTTT
CASSIKTSGRSTDTQYF
>TRBJ2-6|.|TRBV7-2|.
TGTGCCAGCAGCTCCTACTCGGCCGGGGCCAACGTCCTGACTTTC
CASSSYSAGANVLTF
>TRBJ1-4|.|TRBV5-1|TRBD1
TGCGCCAGCAGCTCGGGGGCAAGGGGGCTAAATGAAAAACTGTTTTTT
CASSSGARGLNEKLFF
>TRBJ2-1|.|TRBV18|TRBD2
TGTGCCAGCTCAGAGACTAGCGGGGTCAATGAGCAGTTCTTC
CASSETSGVNEQFF
>TRBJ1-3|.|TRBV2|.
TGTGCCAGCATCCTCCACGGCCTCCAGAACTCTGGAAACACCATATATTTT
CASILHGLQNSGNTIYF
>TRBJ2-3|.|TRBV6-5|TRBD2
TGTGCCAGCAGCCGGCGACTAGCGCGCACAGATACGCAGTATTTT
CASSRRLARTDTQYF
>TRBJ2-3|.|TRBV7-2|TRBD2
TGTGCCAGCAGCCTAAGGACTAGCGGCACAGATACGCAGTATTTT
CASSLRTSGTDTQYF
>TRBJ1-5|.|TRBV18|TRBD1
TGTGCCAGCTCACCTTCGGGACAGGGTGGGCAGCCCCAGCATTTT
CASSPSGQGGQPQHF
>TRBJ1-5|.|TRBV7-2|TRBD1
TGTGCCAGCAGCTTAAGGGCAGGGGGCAGTCAGCCCCAGCATTTT
CASSLRAGGSQPQHF
>TRBJ2-1|.|TRBV5-1|TRBD2
TGCGCCAGCAGCACGGAGGGTAGCGGGAGGTTTGTTGAGCAGTTCTTC
CASSTEGSGRFVEQFF
>TRBJ2-2|few|TRBV2|.
TGTGCCAGCAGGGGGATACCCACCGGGGAGCTGTTTTTT
CASRGIPTGELFF
>TRBJ2-5|.|TRBV5-4|TRBD1
TGTGCCAGCAGCTTGGGTGGACAGGGACAAGAGACCCAGTACTTC
CASSLGGQGQETQYF
>TRBJ2-7|.|TRBV6-1|.
TGTGCCACTAGAAGAGGGTCAGCGCAGCACGAGCAGTACTTC
CATRRGSAQHEQYF